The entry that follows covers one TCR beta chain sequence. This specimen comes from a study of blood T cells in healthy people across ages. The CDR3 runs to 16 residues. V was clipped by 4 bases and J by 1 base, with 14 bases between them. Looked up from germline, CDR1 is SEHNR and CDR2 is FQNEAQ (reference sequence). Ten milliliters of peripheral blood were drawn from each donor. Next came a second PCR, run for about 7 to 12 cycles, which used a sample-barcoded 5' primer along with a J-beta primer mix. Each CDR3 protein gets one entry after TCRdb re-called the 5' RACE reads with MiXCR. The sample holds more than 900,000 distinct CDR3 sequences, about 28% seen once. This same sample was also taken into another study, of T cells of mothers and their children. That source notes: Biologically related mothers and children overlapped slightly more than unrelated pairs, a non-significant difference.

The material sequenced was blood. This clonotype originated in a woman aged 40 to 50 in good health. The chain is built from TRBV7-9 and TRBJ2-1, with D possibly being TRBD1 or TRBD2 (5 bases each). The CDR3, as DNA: TGTGCCAGCAGCTCCAGGGAGATCGGGTCCTACAATGAGCAGTTCTTC. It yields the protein CASSSREIGSYNEQFF.